This paragraph covers one T cell receptor (beta chain) sequence. The source of the sample is a study of OX40 agonist ivuxolimab in advanced cancers. Germline lookup yields CDR1 SGDLS and CDR2 YYNGEE. V lost 4 bases to trimming and J lost 5 bases; unmatched junction nucleotides: 11. The CDR3 is 16 amino acids. Here immunoSEQ multiplex PCR was the method, and the copy in TCRdb shows in-frame clones only, minus some. Of more than 55,000 clones listed, 79% are singletons. The sample in question was CD4+ or CD8+ T cells sorted from blood, obtained in a trial of the OX40 agonist ivuxolimab. V usage is TRBV9 and J usage is TRBJ2-3; 9 bases are a match to TRBD2. This TCR was recovered from an adult with an advanced solid tumor such as melanoma, head and neck, liver or kidney cancer. CDR3 bases: TGTGCCAGCAGCCCCCTCGCGGGGGGGGGTGGAGATACGCAGTATTTT. This gives the protein CASSPLAGGGGDTQYF.